These 10 T cell receptor beta chains share one sample of origin, sequenced in a study of shared clonotypes between healthy human individuals. Naivety among CD8 cells was defined by CD45RO negativity and positive CCR7 selection, thereby excluding terminally differentiated effector memory CD45RA+ cells. TCRdb's copy holds only in-frame clones and misses some; the assay was immunoSEQ multiplex PCR. The table records 660,000 or so clones, 95% to 96% of them present only once. Material: naive CD8+ T cells sorted from blood. These receptors were obtained from a woman in her 30s in good health.

V gene TRBV7-9 combines with J gene TRBJ1-1, with D unresolved. The CDR3 consists of 12 residues. Germline CDR1 and CDR2: SEHNR and FQNEAQ (reference sequence). V lost 3 bases and J 6 bases, leaving 8 bases between the germline ends. Here the CDR3 DNA reads TGTGCCAGCAGCTTTGGTGGGGCTGAAGCTTTCTTT. It specifies CASSFGGAEAFF.

The gene calls are TRBV27 and TRBJ2-7; TRBD2 aligns across 9 bases. V lost 1 base, J lost 4 bases, and 14 bases stayed unmatched. This CDR3 contains 18 residues. Germline CDR1 MNHEY, CDR2 SMNVEV (reference sequence). CDR3 protein: CASSLYGGAGGPLYEQYF. The DNA of the CDR3 is TGTGCCAGCAGTTTATATGGGGGGGCGGGAGGGCCTTTGTACGAGCAGTACTTC.

V gene TRBV6-5 combines with J gene TRBJ2-2; D gene ambiguous. Germline V gene sequence: CDR1 MNHEY, CDR2 SVGAGI. Trimming took 0 bases from V and 3 from J, leaving 11 bases between them. This CDR3 is 16 amino acids long. The CDR3 protein is CASSYSAGHDTGELFF. The DNA of the CDR3 is TGTGCCAGCAGTTACTCAGCAGGTCACGACACCGGGGAGCTGTTTTTT.

The chain couples TRBV28 to TRBJ1-1; D ambiguous. The ends were cut back, 6 bases at V and 3 bases at J, with 11 bases in the middle. Per the germline V gene, CDR1 is MDHEN and CDR2 is SYDVKM. The CDR3 has 13 residues. CDR3 nucleotide sequence: TGTGCCAGCAGAGCCCCCCCGGACACTGAAGCTTTCTTT. As protein: CASRAPPDTEAFF.

The chain is built from TRBV7-6 and TRBJ2-7, with 7 positions matching TRBD2. The CDR3 runs to 15 residues. Germline V CDR1 and CDR2: SGHVS, FNYEAQ. V trimming: 5 bases; J trimming: 2 bases; junction bases outside the gene matches: 9. DNA of the CDR3: TGTGCCAGCAGCCTTTGGGGTGGGAGGGCCTACGAGCAGTACTTC. Protein product: CASSLWGGRAYEQYF.

This chain links TRBV27 with TRBJ2-5, with 9 bases lining up with TRBD1. TRBJ2-7 matches the DNA end more closely, so the J call is doubtful. This CDR3 is 14 amino acids long. CDR1 is MNHEY, CDR2 SMNVEV, per germline (reference sequence). The CDR3 coding sequence is TGTGCCAGCCGAGACCTGGGACAGGGACACGAGCAGTACTTC. Protein: CASRDLGQGHEQYF.

V gene TRBV5-1 combines with J gene TRBJ2-7; D assignment may be TRBD1 or TRBD2 (5 bases each). Germline lookup yields CDR1 SGHRS and CDR2 YFSETQ. CDR3 length: 14 residues. Trimming removed 5 bases from V and 0 bases from J, with 12 bases in between. DNA for the CDR3: TGCGCCAGCAGGCTGCGTGGGGGCTCCTACGAGCAGTACTTC. Translated: CASRLRGGSYEQYF.

This CDR3 is CASRDIGQGARVDTQYF. CDR3 nucleotides: TGTGCCAGCAGGGACATCGGACAGGGGGCGCGGGTGGATACGCAGTATTTT. J is TRBJ2-3 and V is TRBV28, with 11 bases fitting TRBD1. The CDR3 spans 17 residues. V was pared by 6 bases and J by 6 bases, with 14 bases of the junction left unmatched. In germline, CDR1 is MDHEN, CDR2 SYDVKM.

This clone showed up just once. The chain uses TRBV9 and TRBJ1-6; D remains ambiguous. The CDR3 sequence is 15 residues long. The V gene lost 3 bases and the J gene lost 5 bases, with 12 bases spanning the gap. Germline values: CDR1 SGDLS, CDR2 YYNGEE. The CDR3 nucleotides are TGTGCCAGCAGCGACACGCCTGACGATAATTCACCCCTCCACTTT. It translates to CASSDTPDDNSPLHF.

The CDR3 DNA reads TGCAGCGTTGAAGAGCTGGGCGCGGAGCAGTACTTC. Translating it yields CSVEELGAEQYF. The chain is built from TRBV29-1 and TRBJ2-7; D gene unclear. Germline assignment: CDR1 SQVTM and CDR2 ANQGSEA. This CDR3 is built from 12 residues. Between the trimmed V and J ends, which lost 0 bases and 7 bases, there was a span of 10 bases.